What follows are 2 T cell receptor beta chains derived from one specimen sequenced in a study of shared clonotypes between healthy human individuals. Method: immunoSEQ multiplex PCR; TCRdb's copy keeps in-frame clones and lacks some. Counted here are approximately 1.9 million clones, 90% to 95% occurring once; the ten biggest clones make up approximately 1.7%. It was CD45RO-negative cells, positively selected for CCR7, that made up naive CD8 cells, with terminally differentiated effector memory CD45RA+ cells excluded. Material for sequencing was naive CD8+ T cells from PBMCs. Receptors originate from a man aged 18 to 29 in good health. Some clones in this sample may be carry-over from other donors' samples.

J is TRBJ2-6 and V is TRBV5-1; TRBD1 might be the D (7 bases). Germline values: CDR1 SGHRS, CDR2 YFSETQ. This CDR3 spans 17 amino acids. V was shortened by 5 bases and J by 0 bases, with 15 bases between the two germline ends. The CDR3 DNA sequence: TGCGCCAGCAGGGAGGGGACAGCGAGCTCTGGGGCCAACGTCCTGACTTTC. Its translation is CASREGTASSGANVLTF.

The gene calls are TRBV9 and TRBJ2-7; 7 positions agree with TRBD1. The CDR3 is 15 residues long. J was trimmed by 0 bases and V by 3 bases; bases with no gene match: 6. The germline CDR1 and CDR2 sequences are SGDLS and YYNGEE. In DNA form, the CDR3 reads TGTGCCAGCAGCGGAGGGCCAGGGGGCTCCTACGAGCAGTACTTC. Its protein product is CASSGGPGGSYEQYF.